This record looks at one T cell receptor (beta chain) sequence and its context. Seattle participants joined during active infection and were tracked over time. The sample originates from a study of blood T cell repertoires in COVID-19. Looking at the study overall: Samples came from the United States, Italy and Spain, spanning acute and convalescent COVID-19. Sample material is recorded as cDNA or gDNA derived from T cells, B-cell-depleted T cells, or PBMCs.

In the original workflow: Reference gene primers were amplified, and this amplification served to estimate nucleated cell counts. Measured with immunoSEQ multiplex PCR; TCRdb has only the in-frame clones, and not every one. That table supplies the V and J calls and clone size; D and trimming were determined from the DNA. The data hold 200,000 or so clones, with roughly 76% observed a single time. This CDR3 is 13 amino acids long. Germline CDR1 and CDR2: SGHVS and FQNEAQ. V lost 1 base and J lost 2, with 5 bases in between. Sequencing was performed on peripheral blood. The chain is built from TRBV7-8 and TRBJ1-2; D ambiguous. This receptor was obtained from a woman over 75 with COVID-19, enrolled during active disease. In DNA form, the CDR3 reads TGTGCCAGCAGCTTAGGGCGGAACTATGGCTACACCTTC. This encodes CASSLGRNYGYTF.